The source of this TCR beta chain is a study of T cell repertoires in cytomegalovirus infection. Study at large: HLA-B-restricted CMV epitopes that are well studied were used alongside recently identified HLA-C-restricted ones. Indications came from public TCR beta signatures; they pointed to CMV infection and to a matching HLA type. Notes on the study in general: The study found HLA-C-restricted CMV-specific TCR beta clonotypes dominating the ex vivo response. Frequencies of public TCR beta families were cumulated, and this identified carriers of CMV plus the relevant HLA.

The ends lost 0 bases at V and 8 bases at J; junction bases unmatched: 21. The CDR3 is made up of 20 amino acids. Germline V gives CDR1 MNHEY, CDR2 SVGAGI. TCRdb reprocessed the reads with MiXCR, giving one entry per CDR3 protein. The repertoire holds hundreds of thousands of distinct CDR3 sequences, with around 30% as singletons. In the case of this clonotype: Its antigen is undetermined.

This receptor was obtained from a human donor in good health (CMV status not recorded). Some clones in this sample may be carry-over from other donors' samples. Sequencing was performed on cultured PBMCs, taken from culture after CMV antigen stimulation. This chain connects TRBV6-5 to TRBJ2-1; 8 positions match TRBD2. CDR3 loop: CASSYSPGRGAGYSWDEQFF. CDR3 bases: TGTGCCAGCAGTTACTCGCCCGGGAGGGGAGCGGGATATTCTTGGGATGAGCAGTTCTTC.